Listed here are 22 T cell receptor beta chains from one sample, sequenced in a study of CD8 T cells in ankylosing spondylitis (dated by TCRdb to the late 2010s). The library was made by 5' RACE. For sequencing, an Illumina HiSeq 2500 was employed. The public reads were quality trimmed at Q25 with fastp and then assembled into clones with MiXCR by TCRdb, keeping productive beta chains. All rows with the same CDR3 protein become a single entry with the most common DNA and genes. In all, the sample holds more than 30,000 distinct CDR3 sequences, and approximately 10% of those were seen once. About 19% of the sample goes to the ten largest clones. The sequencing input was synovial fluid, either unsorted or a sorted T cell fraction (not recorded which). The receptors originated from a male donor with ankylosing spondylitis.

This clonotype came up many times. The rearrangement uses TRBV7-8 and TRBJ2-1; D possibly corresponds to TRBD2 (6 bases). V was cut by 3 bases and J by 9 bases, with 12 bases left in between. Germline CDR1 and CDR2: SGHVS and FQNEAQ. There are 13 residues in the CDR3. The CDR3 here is CASSFGRDAEQFF. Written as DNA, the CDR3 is TGTGCCAGCAGCTTTGGGCGGGATGCTGAGCAGTTCTTC.

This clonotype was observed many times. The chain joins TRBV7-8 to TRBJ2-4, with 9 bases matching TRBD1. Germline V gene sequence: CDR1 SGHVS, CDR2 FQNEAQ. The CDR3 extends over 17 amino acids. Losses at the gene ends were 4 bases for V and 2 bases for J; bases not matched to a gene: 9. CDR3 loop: CASSSNNRGHTKNIQYF. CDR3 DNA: TGTGCCAGCAGCTCAAATAACAGGGGGCATACCAAAAACATTCAGTACTTC.

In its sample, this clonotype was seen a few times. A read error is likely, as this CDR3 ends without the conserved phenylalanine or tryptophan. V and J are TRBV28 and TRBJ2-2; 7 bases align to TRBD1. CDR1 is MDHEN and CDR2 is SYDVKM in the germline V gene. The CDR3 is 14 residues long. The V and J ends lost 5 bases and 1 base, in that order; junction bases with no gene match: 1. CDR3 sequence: CASSGTENTGELFI. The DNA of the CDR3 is TGTGCCAGCAGTGGGACAGAGAACACCGGGGAGCTGTTTATT.

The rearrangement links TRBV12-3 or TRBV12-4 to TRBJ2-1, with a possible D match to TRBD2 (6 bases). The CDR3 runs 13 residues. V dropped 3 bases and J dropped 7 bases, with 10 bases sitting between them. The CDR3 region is CASSFAGPNEQFF. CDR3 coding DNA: TGTGCCAGCAGTTTCGCGGGGCCTAATGAGCAGTTCTTC.

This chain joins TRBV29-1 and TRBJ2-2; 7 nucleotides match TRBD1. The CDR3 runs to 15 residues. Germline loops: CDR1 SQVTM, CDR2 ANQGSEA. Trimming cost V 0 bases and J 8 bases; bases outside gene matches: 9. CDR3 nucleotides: TGCAGCGTTGAAGATACAGGGGCCCCACTGGGGGAGCTGTTTTTT. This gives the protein CSVEDTGAPLGELFF.

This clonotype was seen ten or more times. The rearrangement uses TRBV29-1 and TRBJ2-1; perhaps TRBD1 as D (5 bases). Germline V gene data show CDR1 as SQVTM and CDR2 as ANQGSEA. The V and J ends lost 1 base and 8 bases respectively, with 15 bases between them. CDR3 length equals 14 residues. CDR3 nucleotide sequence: TGCAGCGTTGAAGTTGGGGCAGGGTGGCATGAGCAGTTCTTC. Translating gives CSVEVGAGWHEQFF.

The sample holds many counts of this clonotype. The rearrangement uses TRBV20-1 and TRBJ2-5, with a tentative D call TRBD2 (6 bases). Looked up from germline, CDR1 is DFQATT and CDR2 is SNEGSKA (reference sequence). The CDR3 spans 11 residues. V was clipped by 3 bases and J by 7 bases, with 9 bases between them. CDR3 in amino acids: CSASRGGTQYF. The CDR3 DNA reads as TGCAGTGCTAGTAGGGGAGGGACCCAGTACTTC.

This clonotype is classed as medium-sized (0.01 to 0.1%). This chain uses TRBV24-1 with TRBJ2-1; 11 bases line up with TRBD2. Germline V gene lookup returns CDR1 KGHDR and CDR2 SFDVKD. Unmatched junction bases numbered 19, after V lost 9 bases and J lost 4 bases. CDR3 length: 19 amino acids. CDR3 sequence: CATASGLADTGPRYNEQFF. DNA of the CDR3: TGTGCCACCGCTTCGGGACTAGCGGATACTGGGCCTAGATACAATGAGCAGTTCTTC.

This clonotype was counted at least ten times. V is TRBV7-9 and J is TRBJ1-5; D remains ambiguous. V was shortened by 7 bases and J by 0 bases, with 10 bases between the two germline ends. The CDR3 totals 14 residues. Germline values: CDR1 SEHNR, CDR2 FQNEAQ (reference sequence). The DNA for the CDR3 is TGTGCCAGCACCACCGGGGTTAGCAATCAGCCCCAGCATTTT. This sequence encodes CASTTGVSNQPQHF.

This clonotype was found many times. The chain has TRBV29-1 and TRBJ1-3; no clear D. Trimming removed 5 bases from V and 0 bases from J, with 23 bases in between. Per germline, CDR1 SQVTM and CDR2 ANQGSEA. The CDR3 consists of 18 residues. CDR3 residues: CSVSGNDFSDYSGNTIYF. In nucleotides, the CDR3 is TGCAGCGTTTCCGGGAACGACTTTTCCGATTACTCTGGAAACACCATATATTTT. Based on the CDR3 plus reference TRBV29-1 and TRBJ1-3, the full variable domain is SAVISQKPSRDICQRGTSLTIQCQVDSQVTMMFWYRQQPGQSLTLIATANQGSEATYESGFVIDKFPISRPNLTFSTLTVSNMSPEDSSIYLCSVSGNDFSDYSGNTIYFGEGSWLTVV.

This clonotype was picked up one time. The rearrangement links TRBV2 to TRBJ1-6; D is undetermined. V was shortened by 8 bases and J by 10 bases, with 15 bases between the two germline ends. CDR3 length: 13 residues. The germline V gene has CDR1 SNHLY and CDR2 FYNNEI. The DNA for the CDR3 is TGTGCCAGCCTGAGGAATCGTGGATCACCCCTCCACTTT. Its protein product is CASLRNRGSPLHF.

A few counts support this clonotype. The CDR3 loop is CASSLVEETQYF. Here the CDR3 DNA reads TGTGCCAGCAGCTTAGTTGAAGAGACCCAGTACTTC. The rearrangement uses TRBV7-2 and TRBJ2-5; D gene uncertain. The CDR3 runs to 12 residues. V was trimmed by 1 base and J by 3 bases, leaving 3 bases between them. From germline, CDR1 is SGHTA and CDR2 FQGNSA.

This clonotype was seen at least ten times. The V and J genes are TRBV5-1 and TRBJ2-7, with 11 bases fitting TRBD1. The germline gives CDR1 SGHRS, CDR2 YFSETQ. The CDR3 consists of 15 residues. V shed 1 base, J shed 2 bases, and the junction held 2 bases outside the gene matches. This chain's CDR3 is CASSLMGQGAYEQYF. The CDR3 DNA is TGCGCCAGCAGCTTGATGGGACAGGGGGCCTACGAGCAGTACTTC.

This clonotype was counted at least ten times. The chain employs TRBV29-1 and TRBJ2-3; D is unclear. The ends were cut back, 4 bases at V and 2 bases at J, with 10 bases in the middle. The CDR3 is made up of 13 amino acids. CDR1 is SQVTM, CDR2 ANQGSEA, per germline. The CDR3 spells CSVVWSITDTQYF. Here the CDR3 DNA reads TGCAGCGTTGTTTGGTCTATCACAGATACGCAGTATTTT.

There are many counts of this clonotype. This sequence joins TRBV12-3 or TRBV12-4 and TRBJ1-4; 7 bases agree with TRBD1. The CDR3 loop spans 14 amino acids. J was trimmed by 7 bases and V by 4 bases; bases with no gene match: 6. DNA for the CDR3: TGTGCCAGCAGTTCCGGGACAGAGGGTGAAAAACTGTTTTTT. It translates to CASSSGTEGEKLFF.

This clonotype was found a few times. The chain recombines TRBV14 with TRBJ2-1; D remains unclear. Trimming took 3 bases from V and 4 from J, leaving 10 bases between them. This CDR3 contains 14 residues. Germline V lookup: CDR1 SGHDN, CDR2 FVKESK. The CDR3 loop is CASSQPDEYNEQFF. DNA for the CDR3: TGTGCCAGCAGCCAGCCGGACGAATACAATGAGCAGTTCTTC.

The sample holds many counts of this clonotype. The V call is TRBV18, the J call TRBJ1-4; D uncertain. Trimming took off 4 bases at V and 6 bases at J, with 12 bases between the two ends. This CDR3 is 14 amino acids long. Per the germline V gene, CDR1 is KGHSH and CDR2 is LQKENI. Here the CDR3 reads CASSQTTGDEKLFF. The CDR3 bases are TGTGCCAGCTCACAGACAACCGGGGATGAAAAACTGTTTTTT.

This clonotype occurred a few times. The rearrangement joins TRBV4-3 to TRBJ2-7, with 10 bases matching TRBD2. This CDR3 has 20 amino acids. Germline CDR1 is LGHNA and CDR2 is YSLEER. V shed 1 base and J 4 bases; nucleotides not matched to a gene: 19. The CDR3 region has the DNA TGCGCCAGCAGCCAAGGCCTATACGCCAGTGGGCTAGCGGGAGCATACGAGCAGTACTTC. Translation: CASSQGLYASGLAGAYEQYF.

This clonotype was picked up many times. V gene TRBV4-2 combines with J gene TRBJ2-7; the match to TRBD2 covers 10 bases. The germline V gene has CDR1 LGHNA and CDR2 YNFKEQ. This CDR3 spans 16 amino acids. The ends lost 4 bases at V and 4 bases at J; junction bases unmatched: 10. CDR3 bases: TGTGCCAGCAGCCTAACTGCAGCGGGAGGGAGGTACGAGCAGTACTTC. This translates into CASSLTAAGGRYEQYF.

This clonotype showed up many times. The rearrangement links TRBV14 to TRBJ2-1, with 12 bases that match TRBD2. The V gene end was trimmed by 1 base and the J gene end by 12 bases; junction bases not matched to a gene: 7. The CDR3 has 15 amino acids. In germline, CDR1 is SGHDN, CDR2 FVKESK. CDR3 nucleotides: TGTGCCAGCAGCCAAGGACTAGCGGGGGCTGGTTGGCAGTTCTTC. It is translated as CASSQGLAGAGWQFF.

The CDR3 DNA follows: TGTGCCAGCAGGGGACTAGCGGGCACCTACAATGAGCAGTTCTTC. Residues: CASRGLAGTYNEQFF. V usage is TRBV12-3 or TRBV12-4 and J usage is TRBJ2-1; 12 bases are shared with TRBD2. Trimming cost V 6 bases and J 2 bases; bases outside gene matches: 2. This CDR3 is 15 amino acids long.

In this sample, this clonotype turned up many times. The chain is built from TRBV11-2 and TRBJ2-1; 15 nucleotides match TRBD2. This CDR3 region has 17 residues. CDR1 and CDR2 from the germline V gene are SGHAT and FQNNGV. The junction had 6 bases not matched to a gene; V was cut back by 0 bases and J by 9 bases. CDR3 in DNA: TGTGCCAGCAGCTTAGAGGGGACTAGCGGGAGGATCCCTGAGCAGTTCTTC. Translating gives CASSLEGTSGRIPEQFF.